The clone carrying this TCR beta chain was picked up a small number of times. V shed 4 bases, J shed 0 bases, and the junction held 12 bases outside the gene matches. The CDR3 sequence is 18 residues long. Germline V lookup: CDR1 LGHNA, CDR2 YNFKEQ. This specimen comes from a study of cytomegalovirus exposure and HLA in healthy donors. With 60 Vbeta and 13 Jbeta primers, the PCR was carried out. Only in-frame clones appear in the TCRdb table, and some are missing; sequencing was by immunoSEQ multiplex PCR. The table has around 110,000 clones, roughly 79% seen once. The clonotype was recovered from a young woman in good health and CMV-seronegative. This chain links TRBV4-2 with TRBJ2-1; 7 nucleotides align to TRBD2. The sequenced sample consisted of PBMCs. The CDR3 coding sequence is TGTGCCAGCAGCCGGACCTCTGGGCGGGGGATCTCCTACAATGAGCAGTTCTTC. The encoded protein is CASSRTSGRGISYNEQFF.